This T cell receptor (beta chain) was recorded in a study of blood T cells in healthy people across ages. Study-wide findings and caveats: Donors of long life had a larger count of naive CD4+ cells and greater diversity than aged donors. A conclusive naive versus antigen-experienced comparison was prevented by the unsorted PBMCs.

At least 6 million PBMCs were isolated per sample. This clonotype was observed a single time. Its antigen is not identified. The CDR3 runs to 13 residues. The V gene's germline CDR1 is SEHNR and CDR2 FQNEAQ (reference sequence). Trimming removed 9 bases from V and 8 bases from J, with 20 bases in between. For the second PCR, which ran for 7 to 11 cycles, a sample-barcoded 5' primer and a J-beta primer mix were used. Each cDNA molecule, via a template-switch adaptor with 12 random nucleotides, was tagged. Each CDR3 protein is one row after TCRdb ran MiXCR on the 5' RACE reads. The table has approximately 360,000 distinct CDR3 sequences, roughly half seen once; the top ten hold around 53%.

Source material: blood. The receptor was isolated from a man aged 60-69 years in good health. This chain joins TRBV7-9 and TRBJ2-7, with D hard to call. DNA of the CDR3: TGTGCCAGGTTCAGACCCCCCTTTCGTCAGCAGTACTTC. Its protein product is CARFRPPFRQQYF.